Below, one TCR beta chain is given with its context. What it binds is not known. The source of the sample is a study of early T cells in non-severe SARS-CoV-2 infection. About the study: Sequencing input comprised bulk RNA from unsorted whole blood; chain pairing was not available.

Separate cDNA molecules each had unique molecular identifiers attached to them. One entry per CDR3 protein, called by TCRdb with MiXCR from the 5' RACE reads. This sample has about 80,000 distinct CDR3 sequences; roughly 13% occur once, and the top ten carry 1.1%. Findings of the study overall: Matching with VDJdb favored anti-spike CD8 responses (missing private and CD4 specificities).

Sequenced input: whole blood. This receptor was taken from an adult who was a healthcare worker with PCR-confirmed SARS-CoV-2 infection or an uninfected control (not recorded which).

The DNA for the CDR3 is TGTGCCAGCAGCTTGAAGGTCGGCCTGAACACTGAAGCTTTCTTT. This gives the protein CASSLKVGLNTEAFF. The J gene is TRBJ1-1, the V gene TRBV5-4; D not certain. Trimming cost V 1 base and J 0 bases, with 10 bases left between them. The CDR3 contains 15 residues. From germline, CDR1 is SGHNT and CDR2 YYREEE (reference sequence).